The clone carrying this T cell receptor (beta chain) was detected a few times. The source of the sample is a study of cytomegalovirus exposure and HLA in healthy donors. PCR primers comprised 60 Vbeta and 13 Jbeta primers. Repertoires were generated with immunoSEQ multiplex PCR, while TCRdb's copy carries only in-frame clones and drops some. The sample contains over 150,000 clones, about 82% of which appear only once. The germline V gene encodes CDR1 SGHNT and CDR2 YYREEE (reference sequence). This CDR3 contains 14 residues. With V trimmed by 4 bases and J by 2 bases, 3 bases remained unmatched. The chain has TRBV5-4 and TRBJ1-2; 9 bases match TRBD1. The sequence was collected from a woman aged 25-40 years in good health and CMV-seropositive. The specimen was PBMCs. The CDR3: CASSPGTGNYGYTF. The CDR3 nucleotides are TGTGCCAGCAGCCCCGGGACAGGGAACTATGGCTACACCTTC.